A selection of T cell receptor beta chains follows, all from one sample in a study of T cell responses to AZD1222 COVID-19 vaccine. Sequencing used immunoSEQ multiplex PCR; TCRdb keeps in-frame clones, though not all of them. The profile shows 200,000 or so clones, 70% to 90% of them singletons. Specimen: peripheral blood, collected on day 0 of AZD1222 vaccination. Source of these receptors: an adult in good health. The conserved cysteine and the conserved F or W are not part of the CDR3 here. Only part of the rows carry a size: once, few, many, or a class if the clone is expanded.

V gene,J gene,clone size,CDR3 protein
TRBV5-1,TRBJ2-3,few,ASSLTGVGDTQY
TRBV7-6,TRBJ2-5,.,ASRNQGQTTTQY
TRBV7-2,TRBJ1-1,.,ASRRGQGKWTEAF
TRBV27,TRBJ1-4,once,ASSFAGGDEKLF
TRBV4-1,TRBJ2-7,once,ASSQGPQEGLEQY
TRBV3-1/TRBV3-2,TRBJ1-2,.,ASELTGGYGYT
TRBV30,TRBJ1-2,.,AWRGDREYGYT
TRBV19,TRBJ1-6,.,ASSILSRIDRGNSPLH
TRBV3-1/TRBV3-2,TRBJ2-7,.,ASSQQPFGTGSYEQY
TRBV11-2,TRBJ2-5,.,ASESGPWGETQY
TRBV6-2/TRBV6-3,TRBJ2-1,.,ASSFLNEQF
TRBV19,TRBJ1-5,.,ASSMAGQALNQPQH
TRBV5-4,TRBJ1-2,.,ASSPRKGQDHGYT
TRBV6-5,TRBJ1-2,.,ASSYSNRDYGYT
TRBV24-1,TRBJ2-3,once,ATSDPPGPTGDTQY
TRBV27,TRBJ1-4,.,ASSPYVRATNEKLF